This T cell receptor beta chain was identified during a study of post-analysis software for immune sequencing data. Overall study context: Relapsing-remitting, secondary progressive and progressive-relapsing forms of multiple sclerosis all featured among disease courses.

This clonotype was seen ten or more times. Antigen: not known. Germline-derived CDR1 and CDR2 are ENHRY and SYGVKD. The CDR3 contains 16 residues. Trimming took 4 bases from V and 3 from J; bases not matched to a gene: 9. Study-wide points: Pronounced co-clustering by F measure was evident among identically batched samples. Controls significantly exceeded multiple sclerosis patients in normalized Chao1 diversity. In patients, TRBV5-6, TRBV5-1 and TRBV20-1 belonged to about five TRBV segments found more frequently than in controls.

Sequencing libraries made from TCR beta cDNA carried unique molecular identifiers. Each sample of roughly 0.9 to 10 million input T cells yielded around 500,000 cDNA molecules, so each molecule approximated one T cell. In TCRdb, the PCR reads were re-called with MiXCR into one record per CDR3 protein. The table includes hundreds of thousands of distinct CDR3 sequences, roughly 45% detected once. This sequence was found in a girl aged 5-17 years with multiple sclerosis. Sequences were obtained from blood. The rearrangement joins TRBV10-3 to TRBJ2-1; 7 nucleotides agree with TRBD2. CDR3 bases: TGTGCCATCAGTGTAAGTAGGGAGGGCAGCTACAATGAGCAGTTCTTC. Translation gives CAISVSREGSYNEQFF.